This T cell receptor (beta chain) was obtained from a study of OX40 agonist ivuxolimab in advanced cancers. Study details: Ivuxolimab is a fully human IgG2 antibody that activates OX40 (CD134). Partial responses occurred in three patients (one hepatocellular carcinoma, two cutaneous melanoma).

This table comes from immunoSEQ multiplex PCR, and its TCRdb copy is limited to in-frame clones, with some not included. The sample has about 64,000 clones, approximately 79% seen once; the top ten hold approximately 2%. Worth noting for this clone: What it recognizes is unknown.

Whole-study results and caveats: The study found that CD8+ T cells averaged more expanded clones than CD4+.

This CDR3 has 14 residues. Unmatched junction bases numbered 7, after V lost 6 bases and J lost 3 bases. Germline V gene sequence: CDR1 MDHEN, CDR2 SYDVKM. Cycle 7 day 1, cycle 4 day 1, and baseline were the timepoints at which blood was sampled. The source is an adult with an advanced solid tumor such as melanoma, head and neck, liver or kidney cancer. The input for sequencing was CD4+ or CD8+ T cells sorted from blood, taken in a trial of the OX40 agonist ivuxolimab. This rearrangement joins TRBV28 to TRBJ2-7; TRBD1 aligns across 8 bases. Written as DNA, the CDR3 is TGTGCCAGCAGGATGGACAGGGTTGTCTACGAGCAGTACTTC. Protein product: CASRMDRVVYEQYF.